Described below is a single TCR beta chain sequence and its context. This entry belongs to a study of control samples from healthy donors and cancer patients. Profiled with immunoSEQ multiplex PCR; TCRdb holds only in-frame clones, not every one. The data hold about 130,000 clones, with 80% to 95% observed a single time. Germline CDR1 and CDR2: KGHDR and SFDVKD. Trimming took off 3 bases at V and 6 bases at J, with 19 bases between the two ends. CDR3 length: 17 amino acids. The sequencing input was blood. This rearrangement joins TRBV24-1 to TRBJ2-2; perhaps D is TRBD1 or TRBD2 (5 bases each). This clonotype originated in a man between 40 and 49 years old in good health. The CDR3 spells CATSDSGAQGSSGELFF. The CDR3 coding sequence is TGTGCCACCAGTGATAGTGGGGCGCAAGGGAGTTCCGGGGAGCTGTTTTTT.